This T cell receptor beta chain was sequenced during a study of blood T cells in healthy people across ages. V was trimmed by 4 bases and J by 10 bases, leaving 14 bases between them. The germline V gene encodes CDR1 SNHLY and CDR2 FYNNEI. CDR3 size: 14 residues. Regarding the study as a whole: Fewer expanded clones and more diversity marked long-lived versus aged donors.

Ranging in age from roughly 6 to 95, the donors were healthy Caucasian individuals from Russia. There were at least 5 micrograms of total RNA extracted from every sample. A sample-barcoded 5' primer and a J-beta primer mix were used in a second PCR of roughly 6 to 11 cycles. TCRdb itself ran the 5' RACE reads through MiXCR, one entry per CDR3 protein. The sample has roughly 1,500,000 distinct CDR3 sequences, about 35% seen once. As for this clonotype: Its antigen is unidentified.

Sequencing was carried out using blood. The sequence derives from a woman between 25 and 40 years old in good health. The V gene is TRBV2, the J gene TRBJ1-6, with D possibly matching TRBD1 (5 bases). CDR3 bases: TGTGCCAGCAGTGCGGGCCGGGGCGGCTCACCCCTCCACTTT. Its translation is CASSAGRGGSPLHF.